Below, 8 T cell receptor beta chains from the same sample are listed, as sequenced in a study of blood T cell repertoires in COVID-19. Sequencing was performed with immunoSEQ multiplex PCR; in TCRdb, only in-frame clones are kept and a portion is missing. Of about 230,000 clones detected, over 70% appear once; the ten largest clones hold 6% to 9.5%. The specimen sequenced was peripheral blood. These receptors all stem from a woman older than 75 with acute or convalescent COVID-19.

This chain uses TRBV7-2 with TRBJ1-5; D remains unclear. In germline, CDR1 is SGHTA, CDR2 FQGNSA. V dropped 4 bases and J dropped 3 bases, with 13 bases sitting between them. The CDR3 sequence is 15 residues long. The CDR3 region is CASSSTGFNNQPQHF. CDR3 DNA sequence: TGTGCCAGCAGCTCCACGGGTTTTAACAATCAGCCCCAGCATTTT.

The gene calls are TRBV13 and TRBJ2-1; 10 bases fit TRBD2. The V and J ends lost 1 base and 2 bases, in that order; junction bases with no gene match: 2. This CDR3 is 16 amino acids long. CDR1 and CDR2 (germline): PRHDT, FYEKMQ (reference sequence). CDR3 nucleotide sequence: TGTGCCAGCAGCTTAGTAGGGACTAGCGCCTACAATGAGCAGTTCTTC. Protein product: CASSLVGTSAYNEQFF. The variable domain in full, completed from reference TRBV13 and TRBJ2-1, reads AAGVIQSPRHLIKEKRETATLKCYPIPRHDTVYWYQQGPGQDPQFLISFYEKMQSDKGSIPDRFSAQQFSDYHSELNMSSLELGDSALYFCASSLVGTSAYNEQFFGPGTRLTVL.

The V call is TRBV19, the J call TRBJ2-2; D is possibly TRBD2 (6 bases). The germline V gene encodes CDR1 LNHDA and CDR2 SQIVND (reference sequence). V was shortened by 5 bases and J by 4 bases, with 11 bases between the two germline ends. The CDR3 totals 14 residues. The CDR3, as DNA: TGTGCCAGTAGTTTGGGACTCCTCACCGGGGAGCTGTTTTTT. Its protein product is CASSLGLLTGELFF. Full variable domain (missing parts from reference TRBV19 and TRBJ2-2): DGGITQSPKYLFRKEGQNVTLSCEQNLNHDAMYWYRQDPGQGLRLIYYSQIVNDFQKGDIAEGYSVSREKKESFPLTVTSAQKNPTAFYLCASSLGLLTGELFFGEGSRLTVL.

This clone was recorded a few times. This sequence joins TRBV4-1 and TRBJ1-6; 8 bases are shared with TRBD1. Germline V lookup: CDR1 MGHRA, CDR2 YSYEKL. This CDR3 region has 15 residues. J gave up 10 bases and V 0 bases, and 5 bases lay outside the gene matches. In nucleotides, the CDR3 is TGCGCCAGCAGCCAAGATGAGGACAGGGAATCACCCCTCCACTTT. Its protein product is CASSQDEDRESPLHF.

In DNA form, the CDR3 reads TGTGCCACCAGTGATTTCCGAACTAGCGGGAGAACAGATACGCAGTATTTT. Amino acid sequence: CATSDFRTSGRTDTQYF. The V gene is TRBV24-1, the J gene TRBJ2-3; 11 bases align to TRBD2. The CDR3 length is 17 residues. CDR1 is KGHDR, CDR2 SFDVKD, per germline. The trim removed 1 base at V and 3 bases at J, leaving 5 bases unmatched.

The rearrangement links TRBV6-1 to TRBJ1-6; no firm D call. Trimming took off 1 base at V and 9 bases at J, with 19 bases between the two ends. CDR1 and CDR2 (germline): MNHNS, SASEGT. The CDR3 length is 17 residues. In DNA form, the CDR3 reads TGTGCCAGCAGTGAAGTTTCATCCCCCACCGCCGGTTCACCCCTCCACTTT. It encodes CASSEVSSPTAGSPLHF.

The chain couples TRBV15 to TRBJ1-2, with TRBD1 matching over 8 bases. Germline V lookup: CDR1 LNHNV, CDR2 YYDKDF (reference sequence). The CDR3 loop spans 15 amino acids. Unmatched junction bases numbered 9, after V lost 5 bases and J lost 4 bases. CDR3 residues: CATSQGQGSGYGYTF. CDR3 coding DNA: TGTGCCACCAGCCAAGGACAGGGATCGGGCTATGGCTACACCTTC.

This chain joins TRBV18 and TRBJ2-1, with 7 bases that match TRBD1. With 6 bases clipped from V and 5 bases from J, the junction kept 10 bases outside the gene matches. CDR3 length: 15 amino acids. Germline V gene sequence: CDR1 KGHSH, CDR2 LQKENI. The CDR3 region is CASSPKGQTDNEQFF. In nucleotides, the CDR3 is TGTGCCAGCTCCCCCAAGGGACAGACCGACAATGAGCAGTTCTTC.